This TCR beta chain was identified during a study of T cell repertoires in cytomegalovirus infection. In the study overall: CMV epitopes in the study were HLA-C-restricted (recently identified) and HLA-B-restricted (well studied). Public TCR beta signatures were indicative of both CMV infection and a matching HLA type. Broader study findings: Cumulative frequency of public TCR beta families picked out carriers of CMV plus the relevant HLA. The ex vivo response was dominated by HLA-C-restricted CMV-specific TCR beta clonotypes.

This clonotype was recorded at least ten times. Its target is unknown. CDR1 is SGHTA and CDR2 is FQGNSA in the germline V gene. The CDR3 sequence is 12 residues long. V lost 6 bases, J lost 4 bases, and 9 bases lay in between. Each CDR3 protein is one row after TCRdb ran MiXCR on the reads. Here the sample spans approximately 110,000 distinct CDR3 sequences, around 40% being singletons. This TCR was recovered from a human donor in good health (CMV status not recorded). Some clones in this sample may be carry-over from other donors' samples. The chain joins TRBV7-2 to TRBJ1-2; D is unresolved. Here the sequenced sample was CD8+ T cells from cultured PBMCs, taken from culture after CMV antigen stimulation. DNA of the CDR3: TGTGCCAGCAGTCCCCCTCGCTATGGCTACACCTTC. Translation gives CASSPPRYGYTF.